The TCR beta chain under discussion was sequenced for a study of human T cells and chemical hapten exposure. CDR1 and CDR2 from the germline V gene are DFQATT and SNEGSKA (reference sequence). The CDR3 is 13 residues long. The V segment lost 6 bases and the J segment 6 bases; nucleotides outside the gene matches: 4. This clonotype was recorded a few times. The antigen is undetermined. Whole-study results and caveats: Healthy individuals' immune responses may differ from those of donors, who had alopecia. Expanded TCRs produced significantly more large CDR3 similarity clusters than controls did.

The study's library attached unique molecular identifiers to single cDNA molecules. TCRdb fed the RACE reads into MiXCR, producing one record per CDR3 protein. Here the sample spans about 90,000 distinct CDR3 sequences, about a tenth being singletons. The time point denotes: patch test 3, about 24 weeks after DPC sensitization. Treatment indicated: therapeutic diphenylcyclopropenone sensitization with weekly scalp DPC. The sequence was obtained from a woman aged 25 to 39 with alopecia areata. Some clones in this sample may be carry-over from other donors' samples. The chain couples TRBV20-1 to TRBJ1-4; 10 bases map to TRBD1. The source was whole blood, collected in connection with sensitization to the hapten diphenylcyclopropenone (DPC). CDR3 nucleotides: TGCAGTGCCCCCGGGACAGGGGATGAAAAACTGTTTTTT. Amino acid sequence: CSAPGTGDEKLFF.